This is a list of T cell receptor beta chains from one sample in a study of CD8+CD57+ T cells in acquired aplastic anemia. From the reads, TCRdb called clonotypes with MiXCR, one entry per CDR3 protein. This table has more than 100,000 distinct CDR3 sequences, approximately 41% appearing once. The source material was sorted CD4+, CD8+, or CD8+CD57+ T cells (not recorded which) from PBMCs. Every receptor here comes from a human donor in good health, serving as a control. The CDR3 runs from the conserved cysteine through the conserved F or W. D genes are given only for firm matches. Where a row states a size, it is once, few, many or the class of an expanded clone; other rows omit it.

>NA|NA|TRBJ1-4|TRBV29-1
TGCAGCGTTGATGCGGGGGGAGGTGAAAAACTGTTTTTT
CSVDAGGGEKLFF
>NA|many|TRBJ2-2|TRBV20-1
TGCAGTGCTCTTCTGCCTGGAGGTTCGAGCACCGGGGAGCTGTTTTTT
CSALLPGGSSTGELFF
>TRBD1|many|TRBJ2-1|TRBV5-4
TGTGCCAGCAGCCAAGGACAGGGGGCGCTTAATGAGCAGTTCTTC
CASSQGQGALNEQFF
>NA|many|TRBJ2-5|TRBV15
TGTGCCACCAGCAGCGGGGACTTCAAAGAGACCCAGTACTTC
CATSSGDFKETQYF
>NA|many|TRBJ1-2|TRBV18
TGTGCCAGCTCCCTTTCGGGGGGATATGGCTACACCTTC
CASSLSGGYGYTF
>NA|NA|TRBJ1-3|TRBV15
TGTGCCACCAGCGGTAGGACTGGGTCTGGAAACACCATATATTTT
CATSGRTGSGNTIYF
>NA|NA|TRBJ1-3|TRBV7-7
TGTGCCAGCAGCTTAGTCGGGGCCCCCGGAAACACCATATATTTT
CASSLVGAPGNTIYF
>TRBD1|NA|TRBJ2-4|TRBV5-4
TGTGCCAGCGGCTCCAAAACCGGGACAGGGGGGGACATTCAGTACTTC
CASGSKTGTGGDIQYF
>NA|NA|TRBJ1-1|TRBV10-3
TGTGCCATCAGTGAGTCGCGGGGCACTGAAGCTTTCTTT
CAISESRGTEAFF
>NA|many|TRBJ1-5|TRBV2
TGTGCCAGCAGTGATACAGAGTTTCAGCCCCAGCATTTT
CASSDTEFQPQHF
>NA|many|TRBJ1-1|TRBV12-3/TRBV12-4
TGTGCCAGCAGTTCCGGGGGCGATAAAGCTTTCTTT
CASSSGGDKAFF
>NA|NA|TRBJ2-6|TRBV3-1
TGTGCCAGCAGCCAAGCTTTGACCTCTGGGGCCAACGTCCTGACTTTC
CASSQALTSGANVLTF
>NA|NA|TRBJ2-7|TRBV29-1
TGCAGCGGAACCTCCACAGGAAACTACGAGCAGTACTTC
CSGTSTGNYEQYF
>NA|NA|TRBJ1-2|TRBV19
TGTGCCAGTAGTATGGAGGGGGGGTATGGCTACACCTTC
CASSMEGGYGYTF
>NA|NA|TRBJ2-5|TRBV27
TGTGCCAGCACCCCTTCAGCAAGCGGTGAGCAGTACTTC
CASTPSASGEQYF
>NA|many|TRBJ1-4|TRBV19
TGTGCCAGTAGTACGGCAGGGCGGTCAGCGGATGAAAAACTGTTTTTT
CASSTAGRSADEKLFF
>NA|NA|TRBJ2-3|TRBV10-3
TGTGCCATCCTTCGATACACAGATACGCAGTATTTT
CAILRYTDTQYF
>NA|NA|TRBJ1-5|TRBV19
TGTGCCAGTAGTATAGATGAGCCAGGGCAGCCCCAGCATTTT
CASSIDEPGQPQHF
>NA|NA|TRBJ2-5|TRBV2
TGTGCCAGCAGTGAAGACAGATTCCAAGAGACCCAGTACTTC
CASSEDRFQETQYF
>NA|many|TRBJ1-3|TRBV2
TGTGCCAGCAGTGCTGGAAACACCATATATTTT
CASSAGNTIYF
>TRBD1|NA|TRBJ2-7|TRBV7-8
TGTGCCAGCAGCTACTGGACAGGGATCTCCTACGAGCAGTACTTC
CASSYWTGISYEQYF
>TRBD1|many|TRBJ1-3|TRBV29-1
TGCAGCGTCGGGACAGCAACCTCTGGAAACACCATATATTTT
CSVGTATSGNTIYF
>NA|many|TRBJ2-4|TRBV12-3/TRBV12-4
TGTGCCAGCAGTTATCAGTCGGTTCCCAAAAACATTCAGTACTTC
CASSYQSVPKNIQYF
>NA|once|TRBJ1-2|TRBV29-1
TGCAGCGTTGAATCCAGGGAATATGGCTACACCTTC
CSVESREYGYTF
>NA|NA|TRBJ2-2|TRBV3-1
TGTGCCAGCAACCACGGTGGGAGGACCGGGGAGCTGTTTTTT
CASNHGGRTGELFF
>NA|NA|TRBJ2-7|TRBV24-1
TGTGCCACCAGTGTCGGGGGACATTACGAGCAGTACTTC
CATSVGGHYEQYF
>NA|many|TRBJ1-3|TRBV6-5
TGTGCCAGCAGTTACGGACAGTTCGCTGGAAACACCATATATTTT
CASSYGQFAGNTIYF
>NA|few|TRBJ2-1|TRBV3-1
TGTGCCAGCACCCCTTCGTCTGGGTCCTACAATGAGCAGTTCTTC
CASTPSSGSYNEQFF
>TRBD1|many|TRBJ1-1|TRBV20-1
TGCAGGGGACAGGGTGGCACTGAAGCTTTCTTT
CRGQGGTEAFF
>NA|once|TRBJ2-7|TRBV29-1
TGCAGCGTTTCCGAGACAGACCCTTACGAGCAGTACTTC
CSVSETDPYEQYF
>NA|many|TRBJ1-1|TRBV9
TGTGCCAGCATTCCAATGGGGGCACCGAACATCGCTGAAGCTTTCTTT
CASIPMGAPNIAEAFF
>TRBD1|once|TRBJ2-5|TRBV5-1
TGCGCCAGCAGCTTGGAGGGACAGTCCCAAGAGACCCAGTACTTC
CASSLEGQSQETQYF
>NA|NA|TRBJ1-4|TRBV13
TGTGCCAGCAGCTGGGGATCTGGGAATGAAAAACTGTTTTTT
CASSWGSGNEKLFF
>TRBD1|NA|TRBJ1-1|TRBV5-4
TGTGCCAGCAGCACGGGGGGACAGGGAAGAAACACTGAAGCTTTCTTT
CASSTGGQGRNTEAFF
>NA|many|TRBJ2-3|TRBV18
TGTGCCAGCTCACTTTCAGCGGGTAGCACAGATACGCAGTATTTT
CASSLSAGSTDTQYF
>NA|NA|TRBJ1-1|TRBV15
TGTGCCACCAGCAGCTACGGGACTGAAGCTTTCTTT
CATSSYGTEAFF
>TRBD2|many|TRBJ2-7|TRBV7-2
TGTGCCAGCAGCTTCTCCGGGACTAGCTGGTACGAGCAGTACTTC
CASSFSGTSWYEQYF
>NA|NA|TRBJ2-2|TRBV5-1
TGCGCCAGCTCGACCGGGGACACCGGGGAGCTGTTTTTT
CASSTGDTGELFF
>TRBD1|few|TRBJ1-4|TRBV15
TGTGCCACCAGCAGAGATCTCGGGGACAGTCTAGATGAAAAACTGTTTTTT
CATSRDLGDSLDEKLFF
>TRBD2|NA|TRBJ2-7|TRBV9
TGTGCCAGCAGCGTAGGGGCTAGCGGGGGACCTGAGAACTACGAGCAGTACTTC
CASSVGASGGPENYEQYF
>NA|few|TRBJ1-3|TRBV7-8
TGTGCCAGCAGCCCGTACATGAACACCATATATTTT
CASSPYMNTIYF
>NA|NA|TRBJ2-3|TRBV7-3
TGTGCCAGCAGCCCGGGCGGGGCAAATCCAGATACGCAGTATTTT
CASSPGGANPDTQYF
>NA|many|TRBJ1-2|TRBV20-1
TGCAGTGTTAGAGACCGCCCTTTCTTCGACAGGCCCCATGGCTACACCTTC
CSVRDRPFFDRPHGYTF
>NA|many|TRBJ2-5|TRBV9
TGTGCCAGCAGCGTTTGGGGGCGAGAGACCCAGTACTTC
CASSVWGRETQYF
>NA|many|TRBJ2-1|TRBV24-1
TGTGCCACGAAGGGGGGGAATAATGAGCAGTTCTTC
CATKGGNNEQFF
>NA|NA|TRBJ2-6|TRBV10-3
TGTGCCATCAGTCCTAGTAGGACAAGCTCTGGGGCCAACGTCCTGACTTTC
CAISPSRTSSGANVLTF
>NA|NA|TRBJ2-4|TRBV12-3/TRBV12-4
TGTGCCAGCAGTTTTACCGGAGGCCCTCGGGACATTCGGTACTTC
CASSFTGGPRDIRYF
>NA|many|TRBJ1-2|TRBV29-1
TGCAGCGTCGTGGGGGACTATGGCTACACCTTC
CSVVGDYGYTF